This entry lists 2 T cell receptor beta chains sequenced from one sample in a study of shared clonotypes between healthy human individuals. The method was immunoSEQ multiplex PCR; TCRdb's version includes in-frame clones alone and lacks a portion of them. The table shows some 1,400,000 clones, with more than 95% occurring only once. Sequenced: naive CD4+ T cells sorted from blood. As to subset: CD45RA+ positively selected. These receptors came from a man aged 25 to 40 in good health.

The rearrangement uses TRBV7-2 and TRBJ2-5; 8 positions agree with TRBD2. Germline CDR1 reads SGHTA; CDR2 reads FQGNSA. CDR3 size: 15 residues. Trimming at V came to 5 bases and at J to 3 bases, leaving 8 bases not matched to a gene. The CDR3 here is CASSPGGEAKETQYF. The CDR3 DNA is TGTGCCAGCAGCCCGGGGGGGGAGGCCAAAGAGACCCAGTACTTC.

The chain employs TRBV27 and TRBJ2-7, with D perhaps TRBD2 (6 bases). CDR1 is MNHEY and CDR2 is SMNVEV in the germline V gene (reference sequence). The V end was cut by 6 bases, the J end by 7 bases, with 22 bases between. The CDR3 has 15 residues. CDR3: CASRGRGGKREEQYF. The CDR3 region has the DNA TGTGCCAGCAGGGGGCGGGGCGGGAAGAGAGAAGAGCAGTACTTC.